Listed below are T cell receptor beta chains from one sample, sequenced in a study of control samples from healthy donors and cancer patients. The repertoire was sequenced with immunoSEQ multiplex PCR; TCRdb's copy has only in-frame clones and lacks some. In the table there are roughly 180,000 clones, about 94% of which are singletons. Sequencing was performed on blood. Receptor source: a woman aged 55-69 years in good health. CDR3s include the opening cysteine and the closing phenylalanine or tryptophan. The order of the fields is D gene, J gene, clone size, V gene, CDR3 DNA, CDR3 protein. The D gene is left open where the match is weak. Rows may omit the clone size; those that give it use once, few, many or a size class.

>TRBD1|TRBJ2-7|-|TRBV27
TGTGCCAGCAGACCCGAGGGGGCGGGCTACGAGCAGTACTTC
CASRPEGAGYEQYF
>-|TRBJ2-5|-|TRBV18
TGTGCCAGCTCACCACCTGACAGATACCAAGAGACCCAGTACTTC
CASSPPDRYQETQYF
>TRBD1|TRBJ2-7|-|TRBV29-1
TGCAGCGTAAGGGGACAGGGCACCTACGAGCAGTACTTC
CSVRGQGTYEQYF
>-|TRBJ1-1|-|TRBV28
TGTGCCAGCAGTATTATGGGGGGGCCGAACACTGAAGCTTTCTTT
CASSIMGGPNTEAFF
>TRBD1|TRBJ1-1|once|TRBV7-2
TGTGCCAGCAGCTTGGACAGGGGAAGGGGGAATACTGAAGCTTTCTTT
CASSLDRGRGNTEAFF
>-|TRBJ2-2|-|TRBV5-6
TGTGCCAGCAGCCATACCTCCGGGGAGCTGTTTTTT
CASSHTSGELFF
>TRBD2|TRBJ2-3|-|TRBV7-2
TGTGCCAGCAGCACTAGCGGGGGACCAGATACGCAGTATTTT
CASSTSGGPDTQYF
>-|TRBJ1-5|-|TRBV7-8
TGTGCCAGCAGCTTAGAGTTCCGGCCTCAGCCCCAGCATTTT
CASSLEFRPQPQHF
>TRBD1|TRBJ1-4|-|TRBV5-5
TGTGCCAGCAGCAGAGAGCCGGGACAGCTCAATGAAAAACTGTTTTTT
CASSREPGQLNEKLFF
>TRBD1|TRBJ2-1|-|TRBV6-2/TRBV6-3
TGTGCCAGCAGTTCCGAAGGGACAGGGGGCGAAAATGAGCAGTTCTTC
CASSSEGTGGENEQFF
>-|TRBJ1-1|-|TRBV7-2
TGTGCCAGCAGCTTAACAAGGGAATTAGCTTTCTTT
CASSLTRELAFF
>-|TRBJ2-5|-|TRBV10-1
TGCGCCAGGTTGAGTAACCAAGAGACCCAGTACTTC
CARLSNQETQYF
>TRBD1|TRBJ1-2|-|TRBV19
TGTGCCAGTAGTGCCGACAGGGGGCGCAACTATGGCTACACCTTC
CASSADRGRNYGYTF
>-|TRBJ1-6|-|TRBV7-2
TGTGCCAGCAGCTTAGTTTTCTCGCAGGGCTTCAATTCACCCCTCCACTTT
CASSLVFSQGFNSPLHF
>-|TRBJ1-2|-|TRBV7-2
TGTGCCAGCAGCCCTAGGGGCCCTGGTGGCTACACCTTC
CASSPRGPGGYTF
>-|TRBJ1-1|-|TRBV7-6
TGTGCCAGCAGCTCGAGGGGGGGAAGGACTGAAGCTTTCTTT
CASSSRGGRTEAFF
>-|TRBJ1-2|-|TRBV2
TGTGCCAGCAGTGTGCCCACCGAAAGCGGCTACACCTTC
CASSVPTESGYTF
>-|TRBJ1-2|-|TRBV15
TGTGCCACCAGCAGAGGATATACTAACTATGGCTACACCTTC
CATSRGYTNYGYTF
>-|TRBJ1-6|-|TRBV2
TGTGCCAGCAGTATAGAGACCGGGACCTCTTTACCCCTCCACTTT
CASSIETGTSLPLHF
>TRBD2|TRBJ2-3|once|TRBV6-2/TRBV6-3
TGTGCCAGCAGTTACCCCCGGAGTGGCGGGAGTTTCACAGATACGCAGTATTTT
CASSYPRSGGSFTDTQYF
>-|TRBJ1-2|-|TRBV19
TGTGCCAGTAGTATCCGCCGGAGATATGGCTACACCTTC
CASSIRRRYGYTF
>TRBD1|TRBJ2-6|-|TRBV2
TGTGCCAGCACTCCCACCGGGACAGGGGCCTCTGGGGCCAACGTCCTGACTTTC
CASTPTGTGASGANVLTF
>TRBD2|TRBJ2-1|-|TRBV19
TGTGCCAGTACTCACATAAGCGGGGGGGTATACAATGAGCAGTTCTTC
CASTHISGGVYNEQFF
>-|TRBJ1-2|-|TRBV5-4
TGTGCCAGCAGCTTGGAGCGGGGCAGCAACTCTAACTATGGCTACACCTTC
CASSLERGSNSNYGYTF
>-|TRBJ1-1|-|TRBV11-2
TGTGCCAGCAGCCCAGGGAGAATAATGAACACTGAAGCTTTCTTT
CASSPGRIMNTEAFF
>-|TRBJ2-1|-|TRBV5-4
TGTGCCAGCAGCACGGCGGCAGGGTCCTGGGATGAGCAGTTCTTC
CASSTAAGSWDEQFF
>-|TRBJ2-7|-|TRBV27
TGTGCCAGCAGCGCCTCGAGGGGTCCCTACGAGCAGTACTTC
CASSASRGPYEQYF
>-|TRBJ1-2|once|TRBV5-6
TGTGCCAGCAGCTTGGGCCTTGGCTACACCTTC
CASSLGLGYTF
>TRBD1|TRBJ1-1|-|TRBV19
TGTGCCAGTAGTATGGGACAGTCCTGGGGGAACACTGAAGCTTTCTTT
CASSMGQSWGNTEAFF
>-|TRBJ2-3|-|TRBV2
TGTGCCAGCAGCCGGACCCGAACAGATACGCAGTATTTT
CASSRTRTDTQYF
>-|TRBJ2-7|once|TRBV11-3
TGTGCCAGCAGCTCGTCCCGGGACAACTACGAGCAGTACTTC
CASSSSRDNYEQYF
>-|TRBJ2-2|-|TRBV4-3
TGCGCCAGCAGCCACGACCCCGGGACAATGACCGGGGAGCTGTTTTTT
CASSHDPGTMTGELFF
>-|TRBJ1-5|once|TRBV4-1
TGCGCCAGCAGCCAAGATTCAGGACAGCGAGGGAATCAGCCCCAGCATTTT
CASSQDSGQRGNQPQHF
>-|TRBJ2-3|-|TRBV7-3
TGTGCCAGCAGCCAATTAGGAGGGGGAGATACGCAGTATTTT
CASSQLGGGDTQYF
>TRBD1|TRBJ1-2|-|TRBV12-3/TRBV12-4
TGTGCCAGCAGCCGGGACAGGGGGCGCGACTACACCTTC
CASSRDRGRDYTF
>-|TRBJ1-1|-|TRBV10-3
TGTGCCATCAGTGAGTCAGGGAAGAACACTGAAGCTTTCTTT
CAISESGKNTEAFF
>-|TRBJ1-5|-|TRBV6-2/TRBV6-3
TGTGCCAGCAGTATCAGGGAGGATCAGCCCCAGCATTTT
CASSIREDQPQHF
>-|TRBJ2-1|-|TRBV13
TGTGCCAGCAGCTCGACCACTCGGAGGTCCTACAATGAGCAGTTCTTC
CASSSTTRRSYNEQFF
>TRBD2|TRBJ2-5|-|TRBV5-4
TGTGCCAGCAGCTCGGGGACTAGCGGGGGGGCCCGGGAGACCCAGTACTTC
CASSSGTSGGARETQYF
>-|TRBJ1-4|-|TRBV7-2
TGTGCCAGCAGCTTACAGGGCCCCACTAATGAAAAACTGTTTTTT
CASSLQGPTNEKLFF
>TRBD1|TRBJ1-1|-|TRBV5-1
TGCGCCAGCAGCCGACAGGGGAATGAAGCTTTCTTT
CASSRQGNEAFF
>-|TRBJ2-7|-|TRBV2
TGTGCCAGCAGTGAGGGGGGGGCGAGTTCGTACGAGCAGTACTTC
CASSEGGASSYEQYF
>-|TRBJ1-2|-|TRBV3-1/TRBV3-2
TGTGCCAGCAGCCTTACCGGGACCGACTATGGCTACACCTTC
CASSLTGTDYGYTF
>-|TRBJ1-1|-|TRBV29-1
TGCAGCGTCCCGGGGGACATGAACACTGAAGCTTTCTTT
CSVPGDMNTEAFF
>TRBD1|TRBJ1-5|-|TRBV7-8
TGTGCCAGCAGCTGGGGGACAGGGGGCCATCAGCCCCAGCATTTT
CASSWGTGGHQPQHF
>-|TRBJ1-2|-|TRBV27
TGTGCCAGCAGTTTATCGATCGGGCAGGTCTATGGCTACACCTTC
CASSLSIGQVYGYTF
>TRBD1|TRBJ2-7|once|TRBV5-6
TGTGCCAGCAGCCCTGAACCCGGGACAGGTCCCTACGAGCAGTACTTC
CASSPEPGTGPYEQYF
>TRBD2|TRBJ2-3|-|TRBV25-1
TGTGCCAGCAGTGCCCGCGGTAGCGGGGGGGGTAATACGCAGTATTTT
CASSARGSGGGNTQYF
>-|TRBJ1-1|once|TRBV14
TGTGCCAGCAGCCGTGGACTAATGAACACTGAAGCTTTCTTT
CASSRGLMNTEAFF